Below, 6 T cell receptor beta chains from the same sample are listed, as sequenced in a study of cytomegalovirus exposure and HLA in healthy donors. Researchers ran the PCR with 60 Vbeta and 13 Jbeta primers. The table came from immunoSEQ multiplex PCR; TCRdb's copy has only in-frame clones and leaves some out. Counted here are 210,000 or so clones, about 75% occurring once; the ten biggest clones make up under 2%. The sequencing input was PBMCs. These receptors all come from a man between 18 and 35 years old in good health and CMV-seronegative.

This rearrangement joins TRBV11-3 to TRBJ2-5; 9 positions agree with TRBD1. Losses at the gene ends were 1 base for V and 3 bases for J; bases not matched to a gene: 15. The germline gives CDR1 SGHNT, CDR2 YENEEA. CDR3 length: 19 amino acids. The CDR3 DNA sequence: TGTGCCAGCAGCTTAGGGGCGGTGTCCCGGGACAGGGACGAAGAGACCCAGTACTTC. The encoded protein is CASSLGAVSRDRDEETQYF.

This sequence joins TRBV7-8 and TRBJ2-7; tentatively, D is TRBD1 (6 bases). V was shortened by 1 base and J by 2 bases, with 12 bases between the two germline ends. The V gene's germline CDR1 is SGHVS and CDR2 FQNEAQ. This CDR3 spans 15 amino acids. The DNA of the CDR3 is TGTGCCAGCAGCTTAGATAGGGGGACGACCTACGAGCAGTACTTC. Translated, it gives CASSLDRGTTYEQYF.

The rearrangement joins TRBV27 to TRBJ2-1, with D possibly TRBD2 on 6 matching bases. The CDR3 length is 11 residues. V gave up 7 bases and J gave up 10 bases, with 11 bases separating them. Germline V lookup: CDR1 MNHEY, CDR2 SMNVEV (reference sequence). In nucleotides, the CDR3 is TGTGCCAGCACGCGGGGTGGCGAGCAGTTCTTC. This gives the protein CASTRGGEQFF.

In this sample, this clone turned up once. V and J are TRBV9 and TRBJ2-7; no firm D call. The CDR3 has 14 residues. V lost 4 bases, J lost 0 bases, and 11 bases lay in between. CDR1 and CDR2 from the germline V gene are SGDLS and YYNGEE. The CDR3 loop is CASSRFESSYEQYF. The CDR3 DNA is TGTGCCAGCAGCAGATTCGAGAGCTCCTACGAGCAGTACTTC.

The chain employs TRBV5-4 and TRBJ1-3, with D perhaps TRBD1 (6 bases). The CDR3 runs 17 residues. V lost 4 bases and J 0 bases, leaving 17 bases between the germline ends. Germline loops: CDR1 SGHNT, CDR2 YYREEE (reference sequence). The CDR3 sequence: CASSPGGTQGSGNTIYF. The CDR3 bases are TGTGCCAGCAGCCCGGGGGGGACACAAGGCTCTGGAAACACCATATATTTT. Combining the CDR3 with reference TRBV5-4 and TRBJ1-3 gives the whole variable domain ETGVTQSPTHLIKTRGQQVTLRCSSQSGHNTVSWYQQALGQGPQFIFQYYREEENGRGNFPPRFSGLQFPNYSSELNVNALELDDSALYLCASSPGGTQGSGNTIYFGEGSWLTVV.

This rearrangement joins TRBV14 to TRBJ2-5; 12 nucleotides line up with TRBD2. Gene TRBJ2-7 matches the end of the DNA better, so the J call may be wrong. This CDR3 is built from 17 residues. Per the germline V gene, CDR1 is SGHDN and CDR2 is FVKESK. Here the CDR3 DNA reads TGTGCCAGCAGCCAAGTTGGAAGACTAGCGGGAGCCCACGAGCAGTACTTC. As protein: CASSQVGRLAGAHEQYF.